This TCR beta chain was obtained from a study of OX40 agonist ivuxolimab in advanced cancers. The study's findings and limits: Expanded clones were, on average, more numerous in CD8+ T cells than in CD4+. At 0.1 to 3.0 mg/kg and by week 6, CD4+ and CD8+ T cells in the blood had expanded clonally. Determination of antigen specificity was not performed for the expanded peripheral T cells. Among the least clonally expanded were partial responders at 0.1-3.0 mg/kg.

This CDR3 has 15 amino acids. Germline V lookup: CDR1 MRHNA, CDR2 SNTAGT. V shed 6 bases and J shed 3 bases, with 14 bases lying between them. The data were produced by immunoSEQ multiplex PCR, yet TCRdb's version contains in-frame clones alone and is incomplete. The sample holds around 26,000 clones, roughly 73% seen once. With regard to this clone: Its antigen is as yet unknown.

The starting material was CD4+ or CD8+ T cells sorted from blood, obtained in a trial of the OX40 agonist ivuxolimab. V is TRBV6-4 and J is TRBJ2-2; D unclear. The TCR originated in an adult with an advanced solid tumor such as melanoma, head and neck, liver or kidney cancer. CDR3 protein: CASRDGSRHTGELFF. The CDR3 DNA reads TGTGCCAGCAGAGATGGCAGCAGGCACACCGGGGAGCTGTTTTTT.